This T cell receptor beta chain was documented in a study of monozygotic twins with cystic fibrosis. V gave up 0 bases and J gave up 6 bases, with 5 bases separating them. CDR1 and CDR2 (germline): DFQATT, SNEGSKA (reference sequence). This CDR3 has 11 amino acids. The protocol was immunoSEQ multiplex PCR, while the TCRdb copy is restricted to in-frame clones and leaves out a portion. The sample contains about 32,000 clones, 92% of which appear only once. The receptor's source is a girl aged 2-9 years with cystic fibrosis. This chain joins TRBV20-1 and TRBJ1-2; D is unclear. The sample was blood. CDR3 protein: CSAREGDGYTF. For the CDR3, the DNA is TGCAGTGCTAGAGAAGGCGATGGCTACACCTTC.